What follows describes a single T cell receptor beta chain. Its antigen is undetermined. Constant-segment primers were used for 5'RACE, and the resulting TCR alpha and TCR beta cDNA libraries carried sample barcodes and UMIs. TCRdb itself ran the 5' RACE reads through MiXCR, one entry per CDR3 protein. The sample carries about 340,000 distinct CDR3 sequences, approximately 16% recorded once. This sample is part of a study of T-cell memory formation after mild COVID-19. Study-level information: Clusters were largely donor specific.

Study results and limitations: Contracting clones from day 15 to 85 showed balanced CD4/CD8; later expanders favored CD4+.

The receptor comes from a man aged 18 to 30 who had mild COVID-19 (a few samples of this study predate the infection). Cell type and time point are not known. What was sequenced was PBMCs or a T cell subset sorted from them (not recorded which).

The CDR3 nucleotides are TGTGCCAGCAAGCGGGCGAGGAAAACTGAAGCTTTCTTT. Its protein is CASKRARKTEAFF. The V and J genes are TRBV21-1 and TRBJ1-1. TRBV21-1 is shown as a pseudogene. The CDR3 loop spans 13 amino acids.